These 21 T cell receptor beta chains were all obtained from the same sample, sequenced in a study of cytomegalovirus exposure and HLA in healthy donors. A multiplex PCR was run with 60 Vbeta primers and 13 Jbeta primers. Repertoires were generated with immunoSEQ multiplex PCR, while TCRdb's copy carries only in-frame clones and drops some. This sample has 90,000 to 120,000 clones, with 60% to 75% found just once. Sequencing input: PBMCs. These receptors all stem from a man aged 40-49 years in good health and CMV-seropositive.

The chain combines TRBV15 with TRBJ2-2; maybe TRBD2 (6 bases). V was clipped by 4 bases and J by 6 bases, with 12 bases between them. Germline loops: CDR1 LNHNV, CDR2 YYDKDF (reference sequence). The CDR3 spans 14 residues. The CDR3 region is CATSTRTSPGELFF. CDR3 DNA sequence: TGTGCCACCAGCACCCGAACTAGCCCCGGGGAGCTGTTTTTT.

This sequence joins TRBV30 and TRBJ2-7, with 7 bases fitting TRBD2. Germline-derived CDR1 and CDR2 are GTSNPN and SVGIG (reference sequence). Losses at the gene ends were 2 bases for V and 2 bases for J; bases not matched to a gene: 9. The CDR3 is made up of 15 amino acids. DNA of the CDR3: TGTGCCTGGAGTCCAGGGAGGGGACTTCCCTACGAGCAGTACTTC. Amino acid sequence: CAWSPGRGLPYEQYF.

The rearrangement uses TRBV5-1 and TRBJ2-5; D possibly corresponds to TRBD2 (6 bases). Trimming pared 4 bases from V and 3 bases from J, leaving 13 bases between. CDR3 length: 14 residues. Germline V gene sequence: CDR1 SGHRS, CDR2 YFSETQ. The CDR3 DNA sequence: TGCGCCAGCAGCCTGCAAACTAGCAAAGAGACCCAGTACTTC. This sequence encodes CASSLQTSKETQYF.

V usage is TRBV5-6 and J usage is TRBJ2-7; D may be TRBD1 (5 bases). The CDR3 consists of 12 residues. Deletions cut 3 bases from V and 6 bases from J, with 10 bases between. CDR1 is SGHDT and CDR2 is YYEEEE in the germline V gene. CDR3 in DNA: TGTGCCAGCAGCTGGGGCGCACGCGAGCAGTACTTC. Amino acid sequence: CASSWGAREQYF. Drawing the rest from reference TRBV5-6 and TRBJ2-7, the complete variable domain is DAGVTQSPTHLIKTRGQQVTLRCSPKSGHDTVSWYQQALGQGPQFIFQYYEEEERQRGNFPDRFSGHQFPNYSSELNVNALLLGDSALYLCASSWGAREQYFGPGTRLTVT.

The V call is TRBV7-9, the J call TRBJ2-7, with D hard to call. This CDR3 is built from 12 residues. Germline loops: CDR1 SEHNR, CDR2 FQNEAQ (reference sequence). Trimming took off 2 bases at V and 3 bases at J, with 5 bases between the two ends. The CDR3 sequence: CASSLQDYEQYF. CDR3 DNA sequence: TGTGCCAGCAGCTTACAGGACTACGAGCAGTACTTC.

The J gene is TRBJ1-5, the V gene TRBV6-1, with D uncertain. Germline lookup yields CDR1 MNHNS and CDR2 SASEGT. The CDR3 has 17 residues. Deletions cut 4 bases from V and 2 bases from J, with 18 bases between. CDR3: CASSADSVHMGNQPQHF. The CDR3 DNA reads as TGTGCCAGCAGTGCCGACTCCGTCCATATGGGCAATCAGCCCCAGCATTTT.

This clone has a single count. The chain couples TRBV7-9 to TRBJ2-2; TRBD1 matches 9 bases. Trimming took 5 bases from V and 6 from J; bases not matched to a gene: 7. The V gene's germline CDR1 is SEHNR and CDR2 FQNEAQ (reference sequence). The CDR3 has 15 amino acids. The CDR3 spells CASSITTGGAGELFF. The CDR3 DNA reads as TGTGCCAGCAGCATCACGACAGGGGGGGCCGGGGAGCTGTTTTTT.

The chain combines TRBV6-4 with TRBJ2-3, with TRBD2 matching 14 bases. V was pared by 3 bases and J by 1 base, with 0 bases of the junction left unmatched. Germline lookup yields CDR1 MRHNA and CDR2 SNTAGT. The CDR3 is 16 residues long. Here the CDR3 reads CASSEGLAGGTDTQYF. DNA for the CDR3: TGTGCCAGCAGTGAGGGACTAGCGGGAGGCACAGATACGCAGTATTTT.

This rearrangement joins TRBV29-1 to TRBJ2-2, with 9 bases matching TRBD1. The V gene's germline CDR1 is SQVTM and CDR2 ANQGSEA. The CDR3 consists of 15 residues. In DNA, the CDR3 is TGCAGTGAACTTGACAGGGGGTGGGTCGACGGGGAGCTGTTTTTT. Protein: CSELDRGWVDGELFF.

The chain carries TRBV4-3 and TRBJ1-2; D not certain. Per germline, CDR1 LGHNA and CDR2 YSLEER. The CDR3 spans 16 residues. Trimming took off 0 bases at V and 2 bases at J, with 13 bases between the two ends. The CDR3 region has the DNA TGCGCCAGCAGCCAAGAGTCTGAGAAGCGCAACTATGGCTACACCTTC. Amino acids: CASSQESEKRNYGYTF.

The chain joins TRBV4-1 to TRBJ1-5, with 7 bases matching TRBD1. The J segment lost 5 bases and the V segment lost 4 bases, leaving 5 bases of the junction unmatched. The CDR3 has 14 amino acids. Germline V gene data show CDR1 as MGHRA and CDR2 as YSYEKL. CDR3 sequence: CASSPGTAYQPQHF. In DNA, the CDR3 is TGCGCCAGCAGCCCCGGGACAGCATATCAGCCCCAGCATTTT.

V and J are TRBV11-2 and TRBJ2-5; the match to TRBD2 covers 7 bases. The CDR3 sequence is 13 residues long. V shed 5 bases, J shed 6 bases, and the junction held 6 bases outside the gene matches. The V gene's germline CDR1 is SGHAT and CDR2 FQNNGV. CDR3 loop: CASSERGAKTQYF. CDR3 nucleotides: TGTGCCAGCAGCGAGCGGGGTGCGAAGACCCAGTACTTC.

The chain carries TRBV29-1 and TRBJ2-3; D gene uncertain. Per the germline V gene, CDR1 is SQVTM and CDR2 is ANQGSEA. The CDR3 has 16 amino acids. The germline V and J ends were trimmed by 4 bases and 0 bases, with 17 bases remaining between them. The DNA of the CDR3 is TGCAGCGTTGGTAGCCCCGGCGGATATAGCACAGATACGCAGTATTTT. Protein sequence: CSVGSPGGYSTDTQYF.

The table lists this clone with many counts. The chain recombines TRBV5-6 with TRBJ1-1, with 7 bases that match TRBD1. The CDR3 sequence is 16 residues long. Trimming took 0 bases from V and 0 from J; bases not matched to a gene: 5. Looked up from germline, CDR1 is SGHDT and CDR2 is YYEEEE. The CDR3, as DNA: TGTGCCAGCAGCTTGGACAGGGGAGTAATGAACACTGAAGCTTTCTTT. Its translation: CASSLDRGVMNTEAFF.

This rearrangement joins TRBV7-9 to TRBJ1-2; D is unclear. Per the germline V gene, CDR1 is SEHNR and CDR2 is FQNEAQ (reference sequence). Trimming shortened V by 0 bases and J by 0 bases, and 5 bases separated the two germline ends. The CDR3 sequence is 14 residues long. The CDR3 sequence: CASSLAPANYGYTF. The CDR3 bases are TGTGCCAGCAGCTTAGCCCCCGCTAACTATGGCTACACCTTC. Full variable domain (outside the CDR3, taken from reference TRBV7-9 and TRBJ1-2): DTGVSQNPRHKITKRGQNVTFRCDPISEHNRLYWYRQTLGQGPEFLTYFQNEAQLEKSRLLSDRFSAERPKGSFSTLEIQRTEQGDSAMYLCASSLAPANYGYTFGSGTRLTVV.

The chain couples TRBV5-1 to TRBJ1-1; 8 bases map to TRBD1. V shed 4 bases, J shed 6 bases, and the junction held 2 bases outside the gene matches. Germline CDR1 reads SGHRS; CDR2 reads YFSETQ. The CDR3 consists of 12 residues. The CDR3 here is CASSRDRSEAFF. CDR3 bases: TGCGCCAGCAGCAGGGACAGGTCTGAAGCTTTCTTT.

This clone occurred a few times. The V call is TRBV5-1, the J call TRBJ1-2; 9 nucleotides line up with TRBD1. Germline CDR1 reads SGHRS; CDR2 reads YFSETQ. The CDR3 totals 16 residues. V was pared by 4 bases and J by 4 bases, with 11 bases of the junction left unmatched. This CDR3 reads CASSHGDRELFYGYTF. CDR3 nucleotides: TGCGCCAGCAGCCATGGGGACAGGGAGCTATTCTATGGCTACACCTTC.

The chain uses TRBV14 and TRBJ1-1; no definite D call. The germline V gene encodes CDR1 SGHDN and CDR2 FVKESK. The V end lost 4 bases, the J end lost 0 bases, and 12 bases lay between the germline ends. CDR3 length equals 15 residues. The DNA of the CDR3 is TGTGCCAGCAGCCCAAAAGGAGTCATGAACACTGAAGCTTTCTTT. The encoded protein is CASSPKGVMNTEAFF.

The V gene is TRBV5-1, the J gene TRBJ2-3; maybe TRBD2 (6 bases). The V and J ends lost 5 bases and 2 bases respectively, with 24 bases between them. Germline V gene sequence: CDR1 SGHRS, CDR2 YFSETQ. The CDR3 runs 18 residues. The CDR3 DNA reads TGCGCCAGCAGACCCGGGACTTCGTATGGGGCTTACACAGATACGCAGTATTTT. Protein sequence: CASRPGTSYGAYTDTQYF.

The chain is built from TRBV4-3 and TRBJ1-4; D is perhaps TRBD1 (5 bases). Germline assignment: CDR1 LGHNA and CDR2 YSLEER. The CDR3 runs 16 residues. Trimming shortened V by 4 bases and J by 8 bases, and 20 bases separated the two germline ends. CDR3 loop: CASSRGVGGKAEKLFF. DNA of the CDR3: TGCGCCAGCAGCCGGGGGGTCGGGGGGAAAGCCGAAAAACTGTTTTTT.

This rearrangement joins TRBV30 to TRBJ1-5; perhaps TRBD1 as D (6 bases). Germline lookup yields CDR1 GTSNPN and CDR2 SVGIG (reference sequence). This CDR3 spans 13 amino acids. The ends were cut back, 5 bases at V and 0 bases at J, with 8 bases in the middle. CDR3 protein: CAWQTGSNQPQHF. CDR3 DNA sequence: TGTGCCTGGCAGACAGGTAGCAATCAGCCCCAGCATTTT. The full variable domain, its missing parts supplied by reference TRBV30 and TRBJ1-5, is SQTIHQWPATLVQPVGSPLSLECTVEGTSNPNLYWYRQAAGRGLQLLFYSVGIGQISSEVPQNLSASRPQDRQFILSSKKLLLSDSGFYLCAWQTGSNQPQHFGDGTRLSIL.